This entry lists 25 T cell receptor beta chains sequenced from one sample in a study of radiation and T cells in renal cell carcinoma. Time point defined: blood 4 weeks post-SBRT, at nephrectomy. Treatment specified: 15 Gy SBRT to primary tumor, nephrectomy 4 weeks later. Sequencing was performed with immunoSEQ multiplex PCR; in TCRdb, only in-frame clones are kept and a portion is missing. The sample yields roughly 86,000 clones, 70% to 90% seen once. Sequenced material: blood, taken from a patient whose treatment included radiotherapy and nephrectomy. Receptor source: a man aged 45-65 years with renal cell carcinoma.

The genes are TRBV12-5 and TRBJ2-1; D is ambiguous. The V end was cut by 4 bases, the J end by 0 bases, with 16 bases between. The CDR3 is made up of 17 amino acids. The germline gives CDR1 LGHNT, CDR2 FRNRAP. The CDR3, as DNA: TGTGCTAGTGGTTCCTCTGGTTTGGTCTACTCCTACAATGAGCAGTTCTTC. Its protein is CASGSSGLVYSYNEQFF.

The CDR3 is CASSPGTDYGYTF. The CDR3 nucleotides read TGTGCCAGCAGCCCGGGGACAGACTATGGCTACACCTTC. The chain is built from TRBV9 and TRBJ1-2; 7 positions agree with TRBD1. With 4 bases clipped from V and 3 bases from J, the junction kept 3 bases outside the gene matches. The CDR3 totals 13 residues. Per the germline V gene, CDR1 is SGDLS and CDR2 is YYNGEE.

The V gene is TRBV4-1, the J gene TRBJ1-4; D may be TRBD1 (5 bases). The CDR3 covers 13 residues. Per germline, CDR1 MGHRA and CDR2 YSYEKL. V dropped 4 bases and J dropped 8 bases, with 11 bases sitting between them. CDR3 DNA: TGCGCCAGCAGCCGGAGGGGAGGGGAAAAACTGTTTTTT. It is translated as CASSRRGGEKLFF.

This rearrangement joins TRBV29-1 to TRBJ2-7, with 8 bases fitting TRBD2. Losses at the gene ends were 6 bases for V and 6 bases for J; bases not matched to a gene: 10. The length of the CDR3 is 13 residues. The germline CDR1 and CDR2 sequences are SQVTM and ANQGSEA. In DNA, the CDR3 is TGCAGCGTGATCCTCGGGACTAGAACCGAGCAGTACTTC. Translating gives CSVILGTRTEQYF.

V usage is TRBV6-1 and J usage is TRBJ1-3, with D hard to call. Looked up from germline, CDR1 is MNHNS and CDR2 is SASEGT. The CDR3 extends over 15 amino acids. Trimming stripped 7 bases from V and 0 bases from J, with 13 bases between. The DNA for the CDR3 is TGTGCCAGCACCTTAGGACCGAGCTCTGGAAACACCATATATTTT. This codes for CASTLGPSSGNTIYF.

The V call is TRBV18, the J call TRBJ2-1; D could derive from TRBD1 or TRBD2 (5 bases each). The CDR3 is made up of 15 amino acids. Germline CDR1 and CDR2: KGHSH and LQKENI. The V end was cut by 3 bases, the J end by 7 bases, with 16 bases between. CDR3 bases: TGTGCCAGCTCACCTCCGGGGCTTCGTGTAAATGAGCAGTTCTTC. This encodes CASSPPGLRVNEQFF.

The chain has TRBV29-1 and TRBJ2-1; D might be TRBD1 (6 bases). Germline values: CDR1 SQVTM, CDR2 ANQGSEA. The V gene lost 3 bases and the J gene lost 8 bases, with 23 bases spanning the gap. This CDR3 is built from 16 residues. The CDR3 sequence is CSVDQPLGLAGDEQFF. The CDR3 DNA follows: TGCAGCGTTGATCAACCACTTGGACTCGCAGGGGATGAGCAGTTCTTC.

This chain connects TRBV5-1 to TRBJ2-3, with D possibly matching TRBD2 (7 bases). The CDR3 spans 18 residues. Germline V gene data show CDR1 as SGHRS and CDR2 as YFSETQ. V gave up 0 bases and J gave up 5 bases, with 22 bases separating them. The CDR3, as DNA: TGCGCCAGCAGCTTGGCCACCCTAGGTGGGGGGGCCAAAGATACGCAGTATTTT. Its protein is CASSLATLGGGAKDTQYF.

This chain joins TRBV6-5 and TRBJ2-7; the D call may be TRBD1 or TRBD2 (6 bases each). The CDR3 is made up of 15 amino acids. Trimming left V 2 bases short and J 1 base short, with 12 bases between. The germline CDR1 and CDR2 sequences are MNHEY and SVGAGI. Here the CDR3 reads CASSYGGLGSYEQYF. Written as DNA, the CDR3 is TGTGCCAGCAGTTACGGGGGGCTCGGGTCCTACGAGCAGTACTTC.

This clone was seen only once. V gene TRBV7-8 combines with J gene TRBJ2-2; 7 positions agree with TRBD2. Trimming cost V 2 bases and J 8 bases; bases outside gene matches: 17. Per the germline V gene, CDR1 is SGHVS and CDR2 is FQNEAQ. The CDR3 loop spans 18 amino acids. The CDR3 here is CASSLTLSGLGRGGELFF. The CDR3 nucleotides read TGTGCCAGCAGCTTAACGCTTAGCGGACTAGGCCGTGGAGGGGAGCTGTTTTTT.

The rearrangement joins TRBV2 to TRBJ1-5, with D uncertain. This CDR3 is 13 amino acids long. Trimming pared 1 base from V and 6 bases from J, leaving 7 bases between. Germline V gene data show CDR1 as SNHLY and CDR2 as FYNNEI. The CDR3 DNA sequence: TGTGCCAGCAGTGAAGTTTTGGGTCAGCCCCAGCATTTT. This codes for CASSEVLGQPQHF.

This clone was recorded once. This sequence joins TRBV5-1 and TRBJ2-7; TRBD1 is a possible D gene (6 bases). Germline V gene data show CDR1 as SGHRS and CDR2 as YFSETQ. CDR3 size: 13 residues. Trimming left V 4 bases short and J 6 bases short, with 14 bases between. DNA of the CDR3: TGCGCCAGCAGCCCCAATCAGGGGTCCGAGCAGTACTTC. Translation: CASSPNQGSEQYF.

The chain is built from TRBV29-1 and TRBJ2-1; TRBD1 aligns across 10 bases. The V and J ends lost 6 bases and 3 bases, in that order; junction bases with no gene match: 5. Germline V gives CDR1 SQVTM, CDR2 ANQGSEA. This CDR3 is built from 14 residues. The CDR3 DNA follows: TGCAGCGTGTCCCGGGACAGGGGCTACAATGAGCAGTTCTTC. It yields the protein CSVSRDRGYNEQFF.

The chain uses TRBV2 and TRBJ2-3, with 11 bases lining up with TRBD2. V gave up 10 bases and J gave up 4 bases; unmatched junction bases: 7. The CDR3 contains 14 residues. Germline-derived CDR1 and CDR2 are SNHLY and FYNNEI. CDR3 in amino acids: CATDSGRAADTQYF. Here the CDR3 DNA reads TGTGCCACCGATAGCGGGAGGGCAGCAGATACGCAGTATTTT.

This rearrangement joins TRBV2 to TRBJ2-3; 13 bases line up with TRBD2. Trimming took 6 bases from V and 0 from J; bases not matched to a gene: 12. Germline assignment: CDR1 SNHLY and CDR2 FYNNEI. The CDR3 totals 19 residues. In DNA, the CDR3 is TGTGCCAGCAGGGGGGGAACCGGGACTAGCGGGGAAAGCACAGATACGCAGTATTTT. This translates into CASRGGTGTSGESTDTQYF. Combining the CDR3 with reference TRBV2 and TRBJ2-3 gives the whole variable domain EPEVTQTPSHQVTQMGQEVILRCVPISNHLYFYWYRQILGQKVEFLVSFYNNEISEKSEIFDDQFSVERPDGSNFTLKIRSTKLEDSAMYFCASRGGTGTSGESTDTQYFGPGTRLTVL.

This clone appeared many times. The rearrangement joins TRBV6-1 to TRBJ2-7, with TRBD2 identical over 9 bases. J gave up 1 base and V 2 bases, and 9 bases lay outside the gene matches. CDR1 MNHNS and CDR2 SASEGT come from the germline V gene. The CDR3 length is 17 residues. The chain's CDR3 is CASSEFARLADSYEQYF. CDR3 bases: TGTGCCAGCAGTGAATTTGCGCGACTAGCGGATTCCTACGAGCAGTACTTC.

This sequence joins TRBV29-1 and TRBJ1-4, with D hard to call. CDR1 is SQVTM and CDR2 is ANQGSEA in the germline V gene. The CDR3 totals 12 residues. With 0 bases removed from V and 5 bases from J, the gap between germline ends came to 4 bases. CDR3 loop: CSVEDLNEKLFF. In DNA, the CDR3 is TGCAGCGTTGAAGACTTAAATGAAAAACTGTTTTTT.

This clone has a single count. This chain connects TRBV19 to TRBJ1-4, with 7 positions matching TRBD1. The CDR3 sequence is 15 residues long. V lost 6 bases and J lost 5; bases outside the gene matches: 9. Per the germline V gene, CDR1 is LNHDA and CDR2 is SQIVND (reference sequence). CDR3 amino acids: CASRPTGTVNEKLFF. CDR3 in DNA: TGTGCCAGTAGGCCAACCGGGACAGTAAATGAAAAACTGTTTTTT.

The V call is TRBV18, the J call TRBJ2-3; no clear D gene. The CDR3 totals 12 residues. The V gene's germline CDR1 is KGHSH and CDR2 LQKENI. Trimming took off 3 bases at V and 5 bases at J, with 6 bases between the two ends. CDR3 nucleotides: TGTGCCAGCTCACCGTGGGGAGATACGCAGTATTTT. This translates into CASSPWGDTQYF.

The chain joins TRBV6-6 to TRBJ1-5, with 10 positions matching TRBD1. The CDR3 has 16 amino acids. J was trimmed by 5 bases and V by 0 bases; bases with no gene match: 4. CDR1 and CDR2 from the germline V gene are MNHNY and SVGAGI (reference sequence). The CDR3 coding sequence is TGTGCCAGCAGTTACTCTTCCGGGACAGGGGATCAGCCCCAGCATTTT. This gives the protein CASSYSSGTGDQPQHF.

CDR3 loop: CASNEMDGYEQYF. CDR3 coding DNA: TGTGCCAGCAACGAGATGGACGGCTACGAGCAGTACTTC. The chain combines TRBV5-4 with TRBJ2-5, with no clear D. Judging by the DNA end, TRBJ2-7 fits better; the J call may be wrong. Germline CDR1 and CDR2: SGHNT and YYREEE (reference sequence). This CDR3 comprises 13 residues.

The V and J genes are TRBV5-4 and TRBJ2-7, with 12 bases matching TRBD1. Germline loops: CDR1 SGHNT, CDR2 YYREEE (reference sequence). V shed 4 bases, J shed 5 bases, and the junction held 10 bases outside the gene matches. CDR3 length equals 16 residues. The CDR3 spells CASSLFPGQGADEQYF. The CDR3 DNA reads TGTGCCAGCAGCCTTTTCCCGGGACAGGGGGCTGACGAGCAGTACTTC. Full variable domain (missing parts from reference TRBV5-4 and TRBJ2-7): ETGVTQSPTHLIKTRGQQVTLRCSSQSGHNTVSWYQQALGQGPQFIFQYYREEENGRGNFPPRFSGLQFPNYSSELNVNALELDDSALYLCASSLFPGQGADEQYFGPGTRLTVT.

This clone was detected only a few times. V is TRBV27 and J is TRBJ2-3; TRBD1 matches at 7 bases. The CDR3 is 16 residues long. The V gene end was trimmed by 3 bases and the J gene end by 11 bases; junction bases not matched to a gene: 17. The germline gives CDR1 MNHEY, CDR2 SMNVEV (reference sequence). The CDR3 sequence is CASSLGPSWDRQGQYF. The CDR3 DNA reads as TGTGCCAGCAGTTTGGGCCCCTCCTGGGACAGACAGGGGCAGTATTTT.

The chain carries TRBV5-6 and TRBJ1-1, with a weak D call TRBD1 (5 bases). Germline CDR1 reads SGHDT; CDR2 reads YYEEEE. The CDR3 has 13 residues. V lost 5 bases and J lost 5, with 13 bases in between. This chain's CDR3 is CASSQGFKTEAFF. CDR3 nucleotides: TGTGCCAGCAGTCAGGGTTTTAAGACTGAAGCTTTCTTT.

The chain combines TRBV7-8 with TRBJ2-7; 7 bases are a match to TRBD1. V lost 4 bases and J lost 3; bases outside the gene matches: 9. CDR1 SGHVS and CDR2 FQNEAQ come from the germline V gene. CDR3 size: 15 residues. This CDR3 reads CASSSYRDSDYEQYF. The CDR3 nucleotides read TGTGCCAGCAGCTCGTACCGGGACAGTGACTACGAGCAGTACTTC.